This TCR beta chain was obtained from a study of T cell responses to AZD1222 COVID-19 vaccine. This clone appeared a few times. Profiling relied on immunoSEQ multiplex PCR, and the TCRdb table lists in-frame clones only, not all of them. The table shows under 150,000 clones, with around 88% occurring only once. The TCR originated in an adult who received the AZD1222 COVID-19 vaccine. The sample consisted of peripheral blood, taken 28 days after the second AZD1222 dose.

CDR3: CASSSGGAYTEAFF. In nucleotides, the CDR3 is TGTGCCAGCAGCTCTGGGGGCGCGTACACTGAAGCTTTCTTT. This chain joins TRBV5-4 and TRBJ1-1; the D gene is possibly TRBD1 (6 bases). The CDR3 has 14 amino acids. The germline gives CDR1 SGHNT, CDR2 YYREEE (reference sequence). V dropped 3 bases and J dropped 3 bases, with 12 bases sitting between them.